Described below is a single T cell receptor (beta chain) sequence and its context. The entry originates in a study of control samples from healthy donors and cancer patients. Germline values: CDR1 MGHDK, CDR2 SYGVNS. This CDR3 is built from 13 residues. The V end lost 6 bases, the J end lost 1 base, and 9 bases lay between the germline ends. TCRdb keeps only in-frame clones here, not all; method: immunoSEQ multiplex PCR. The sample shows roughly 88,000 clones, approximately 95% of them seen only once. The source material was blood. This sequence joins TRBV25-1 and TRBJ1-1; the D is unclear. This clonotype originated in a man in his late teens or twenties in good health. The CDR3 region is CASSRETNTEAFF. The CDR3 nucleotides read TGTGCCAGCAGCCGCGAGACGAACACTGAAGCTTTCTTT.